This T cell receptor beta chain originates from a study of blood T cell repertoires in COVID-19. About the study: Acute and convalescent COVID-19 samples came from the United States, Italy and Spain. The cDNA or gDNA used as material had been derived from T cells, B-cell-depleted T cells, or PBMCs.

Original processing methods: Reference gene primers were amplified, and this amplification served to estimate nucleated cell counts. Repertoires were generated with immunoSEQ multiplex PCR, while TCRdb's copy carries only in-frame clones and drops some. Clonal size and the V and J genes are those of that table, whereas D and trimming came from the DNA. The repertoire holds more than 110,000 clones, with approximately 84% as singletons. V was pared by 3 bases and J by 0 bases, with 6 bases of the junction left unmatched. Germline V CDR1 and CDR2: SGDLS, YYNGEE. This CDR3 region has 16 residues. This TCR was recovered from a human donor in a cohort sampled during active COVID-19. Input material: peripheral blood. V gene TRBV9 combines with J gene TRBJ2-3; TRBD2 matches 8 bases. CDR3 amino acids: CASSAGRDTSTDTQYF. In DNA form, the CDR3 reads TGTGCCAGCAGCGCCGGGAGGGACACTAGCACAGATACGCAGTATTTT.